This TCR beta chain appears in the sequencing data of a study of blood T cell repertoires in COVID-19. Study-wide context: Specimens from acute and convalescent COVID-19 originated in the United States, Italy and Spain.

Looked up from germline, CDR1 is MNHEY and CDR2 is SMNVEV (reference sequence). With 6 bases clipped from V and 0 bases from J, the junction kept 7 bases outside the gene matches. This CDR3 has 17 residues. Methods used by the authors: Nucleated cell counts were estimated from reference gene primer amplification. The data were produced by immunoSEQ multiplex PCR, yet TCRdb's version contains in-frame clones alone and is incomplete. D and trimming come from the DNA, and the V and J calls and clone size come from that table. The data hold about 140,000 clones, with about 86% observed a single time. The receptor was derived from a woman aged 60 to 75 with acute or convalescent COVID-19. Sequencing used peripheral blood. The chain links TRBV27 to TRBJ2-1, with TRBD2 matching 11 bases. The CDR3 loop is CASRVTSGRNSYNEQFF. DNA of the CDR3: TGTGCCAGCAGGGTTACTAGCGGGAGAAACTCCTACAATGAGCAGTTCTTC.